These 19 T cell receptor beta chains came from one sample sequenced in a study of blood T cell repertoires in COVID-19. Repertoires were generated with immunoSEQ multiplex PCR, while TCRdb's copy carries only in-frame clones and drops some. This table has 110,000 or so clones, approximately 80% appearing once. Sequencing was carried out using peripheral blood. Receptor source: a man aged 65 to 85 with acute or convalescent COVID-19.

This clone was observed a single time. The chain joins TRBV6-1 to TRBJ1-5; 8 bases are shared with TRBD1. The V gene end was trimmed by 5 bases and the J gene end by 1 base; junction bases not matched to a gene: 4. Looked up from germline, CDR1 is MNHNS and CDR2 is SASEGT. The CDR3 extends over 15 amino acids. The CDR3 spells CASSSQGGSNQPQHF. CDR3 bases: TGTGCCAGCAGTTCACAGGGGGGAAGCAATCAGCCCCAGCATTTT.

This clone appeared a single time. CDR3 coding DNA: TGTGCCTGGAGTGTACGGGGACAGGGACCCCGTGAGCAGTTCTTC. Translation: CAWSVRGQGPREQFF. The gene calls are TRBV30 and TRBJ2-1, with 9 bases aligning to TRBD1. J lost 9 bases, V lost 0 bases, and 9 bases had no gene match. The CDR3 is 15 residues long. Germline CDR1 is GTSNPN and CDR2 is SVGIG (reference sequence).

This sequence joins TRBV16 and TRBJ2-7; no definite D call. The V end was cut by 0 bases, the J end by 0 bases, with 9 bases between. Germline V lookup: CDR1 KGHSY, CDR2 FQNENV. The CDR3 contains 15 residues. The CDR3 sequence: CASSQSEQSSYEQYF. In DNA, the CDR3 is TGTGCCAGCAGCCAATCGGAACAGAGCTCCTACGAGCAGTACTTC.

In DNA form, the CDR3 reads TGTGCCAGTAGATTGCGGGCTAAAAGCACAGATACGCAGTATTTT. Its protein is CASRLRAKSTDTQYF. The gene calls are TRBV19 and TRBJ2-3; tentatively, D is TRBD2 (5 bases). The CDR3 length is 15 residues. Trimming stripped 6 bases from V and 0 bases from J, with 13 bases between. Germline CDR1 reads LNHDA; CDR2 reads SQIVND (reference sequence).

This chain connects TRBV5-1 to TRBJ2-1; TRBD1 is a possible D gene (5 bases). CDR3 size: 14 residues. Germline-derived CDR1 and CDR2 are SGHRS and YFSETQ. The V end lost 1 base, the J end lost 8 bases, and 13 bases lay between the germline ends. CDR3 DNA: TGCGCCAGCAGCTTGCAAGCAGGGAACCATGAGCAGTTCTTC. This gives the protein CASSLQAGNHEQFF.

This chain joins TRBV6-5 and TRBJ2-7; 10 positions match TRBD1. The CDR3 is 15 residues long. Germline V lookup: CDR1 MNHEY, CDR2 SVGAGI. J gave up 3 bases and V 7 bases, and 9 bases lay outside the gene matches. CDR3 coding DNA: TGTGCCAGCAAGAGGGACAGGGGAGACTTCTACGAGCAGTACTTC. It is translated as CASKRDRGDFYEQYF.

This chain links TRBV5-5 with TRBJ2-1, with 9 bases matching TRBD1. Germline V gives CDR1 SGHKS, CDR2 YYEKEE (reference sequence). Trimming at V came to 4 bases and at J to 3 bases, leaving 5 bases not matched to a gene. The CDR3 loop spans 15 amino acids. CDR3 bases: TGTGCCAGCAGCCGGGACAGGGATTTCTACAATGAGCAGTTCTTC. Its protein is CASSRDRDFYNEQFF.

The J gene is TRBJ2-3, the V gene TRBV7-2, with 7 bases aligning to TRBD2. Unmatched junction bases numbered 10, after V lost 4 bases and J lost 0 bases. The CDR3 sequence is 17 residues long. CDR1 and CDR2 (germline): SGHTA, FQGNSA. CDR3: CASSSSSGGISTDTQYF. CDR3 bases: TGTGCCAGCAGCTCGTCTAGCGGAGGAATTAGCACAGATACGCAGTATTTT.

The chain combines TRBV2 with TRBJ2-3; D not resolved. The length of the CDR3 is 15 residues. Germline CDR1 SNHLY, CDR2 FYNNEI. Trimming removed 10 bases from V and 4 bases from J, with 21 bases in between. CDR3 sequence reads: CATYFPWAESDTQYF. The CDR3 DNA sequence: TGTGCCACATACTTCCCGTGGGCCGAGTCAGATACGCAGTATTTT.

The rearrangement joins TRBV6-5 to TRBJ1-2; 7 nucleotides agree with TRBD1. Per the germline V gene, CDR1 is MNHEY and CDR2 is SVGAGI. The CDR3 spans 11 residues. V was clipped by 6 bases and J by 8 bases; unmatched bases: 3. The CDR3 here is CASRKGAGYTF. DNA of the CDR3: TGTGCCAGCAGGAAGGGGGCCGGCTACACCTTC.

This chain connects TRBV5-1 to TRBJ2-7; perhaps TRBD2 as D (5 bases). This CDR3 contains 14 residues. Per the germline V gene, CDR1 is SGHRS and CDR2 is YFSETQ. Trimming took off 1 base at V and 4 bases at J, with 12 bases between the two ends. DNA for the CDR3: TGCGCCAGCAGCTTGAACCAGCAGCGGTACGAGCAGTACTTC. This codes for CASSLNQQRYEQYF. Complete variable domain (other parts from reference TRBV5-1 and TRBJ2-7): KAGVTQTPRYLIKTRGQQVTLSCSPISGHRSVSWYQQTPGQGLQFLFEYFSETQRNKGNFPGRFSGRQFSNSRSEMNVSTLELGDSALYLCASSLNQQRYEQYFGPGTRLTVT.

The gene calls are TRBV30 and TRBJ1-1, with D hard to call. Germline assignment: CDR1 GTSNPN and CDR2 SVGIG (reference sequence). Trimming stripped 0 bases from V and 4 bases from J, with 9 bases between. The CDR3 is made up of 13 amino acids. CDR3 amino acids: CAWSVTGGTEAFF. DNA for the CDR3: TGTGCCTGGAGTGTGACGGGAGGCACTGAAGCTTTCTTT.

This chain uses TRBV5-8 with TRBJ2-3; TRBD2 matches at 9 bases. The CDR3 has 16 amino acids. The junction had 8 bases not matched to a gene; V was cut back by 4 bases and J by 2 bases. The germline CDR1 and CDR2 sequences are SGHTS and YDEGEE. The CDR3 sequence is CASSPGLAPVTDTQYF. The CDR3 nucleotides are TGTGCCAGCAGCCCCGGACTAGCGCCCGTCACAGATACGCAGTATTTT.

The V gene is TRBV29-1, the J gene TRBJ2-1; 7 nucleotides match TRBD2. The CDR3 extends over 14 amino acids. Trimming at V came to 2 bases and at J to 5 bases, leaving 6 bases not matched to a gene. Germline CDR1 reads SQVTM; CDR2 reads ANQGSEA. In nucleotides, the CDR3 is TGCAGCGTTGAACTTCTAGCGGAACACAATGAGCAGTTCTTC. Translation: CSVELLAEHNEQFF.

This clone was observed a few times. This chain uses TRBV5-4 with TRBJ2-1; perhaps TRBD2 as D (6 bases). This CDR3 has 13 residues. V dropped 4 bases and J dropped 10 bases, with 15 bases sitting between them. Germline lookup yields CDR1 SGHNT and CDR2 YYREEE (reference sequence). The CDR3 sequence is CASSVRGAREQFF. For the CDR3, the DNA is TGTGCCAGCAGCGTGCGGGGAGCCCGGGAGCAGTTCTTC. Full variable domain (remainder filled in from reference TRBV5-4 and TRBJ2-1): ETGVTQSPTHLIKTRGQQVTLRCSSQSGHNTVSWYQQALGQGPQFIFQYYREEENGRGNFPPRFSGLQFPNYSSELNVNALELDDSALYLCASSVRGAREQFFGPGTRLTVL.

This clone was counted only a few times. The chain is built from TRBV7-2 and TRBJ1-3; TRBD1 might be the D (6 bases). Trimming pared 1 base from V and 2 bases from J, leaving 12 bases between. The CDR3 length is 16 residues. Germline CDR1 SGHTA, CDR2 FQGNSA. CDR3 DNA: TGTGCCAGCAGCTTAGGTCCAGGGGAGCCTGGAAACACCATATATTTT. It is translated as CASSLGPGEPGNTIYF. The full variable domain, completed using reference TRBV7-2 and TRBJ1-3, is GAGVSQSPSNKVTEKGKDVELRCDPISGHTALYWYRQSLGQGLEFLIYFQGNSAPDKSGLPSDRFSAERTGGSVSTLTIQRTQQEDSAVYLCASSLGPGEPGNTIYFGEGSWLTVV.

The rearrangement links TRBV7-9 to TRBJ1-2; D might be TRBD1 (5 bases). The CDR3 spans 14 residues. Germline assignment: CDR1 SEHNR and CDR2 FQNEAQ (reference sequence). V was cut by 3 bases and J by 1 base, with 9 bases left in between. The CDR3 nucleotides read TGTGCCAGCAGCTTTACAGGACGTAACTATGGCTACACCTTC. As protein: CASSFTGRNYGYTF.

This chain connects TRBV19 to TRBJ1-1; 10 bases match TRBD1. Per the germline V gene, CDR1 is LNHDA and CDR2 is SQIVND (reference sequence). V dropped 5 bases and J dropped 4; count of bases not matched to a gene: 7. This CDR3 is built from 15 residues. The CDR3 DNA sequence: TGTGCCAGTAGTCGACAGGGGGCAGGGAGCACTGAAGCTTTCTTT. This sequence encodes CASSRQGAGSTEAFF.

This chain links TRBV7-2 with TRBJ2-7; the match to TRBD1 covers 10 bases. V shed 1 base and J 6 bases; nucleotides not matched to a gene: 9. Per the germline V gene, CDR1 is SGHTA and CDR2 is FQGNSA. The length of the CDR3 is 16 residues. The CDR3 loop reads CASSLGLGTGEAEQYF. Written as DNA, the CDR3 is TGTGCCAGCAGCTTAGGTCTCGGGACAGGGGAGGCCGAGCAGTACTTC.